This T cell receptor beta chain was captured in a study of blood T cells in healthy people across ages. Germline V gene lookup returns CDR1 DFQATT and CDR2 SNEGSKA (reference sequence). Trimming pared 0 bases from V and 0 bases from J, leaving 12 bases between. The CDR3 runs to 16 residues. This clonotype was counted between two and nine times. A J-beta primer mix and a sample-barcoded 5' primer were used in a second PCR of about 6 to 12 cycles. TCRdb redid the calling of the 5' RACE reads with MiXCR, one entry per CDR3 protein. The repertoire holds 950,000 to 1,200,000 distinct CDR3 sequences, more than 30% seen once, with under 15% in the top ten.

The origin of this receptor is a man younger than 35 in good health. The specimen was blood. This chain connects TRBV20-1 to TRBJ1-5; D gene unclear. The CDR3 region has the DNA TGCAGTGCTAGAGACCCCCGGGAGGATAGCAATCAGCCCCAGCATTTT. This encodes CSARDPREDSNQPQHF.